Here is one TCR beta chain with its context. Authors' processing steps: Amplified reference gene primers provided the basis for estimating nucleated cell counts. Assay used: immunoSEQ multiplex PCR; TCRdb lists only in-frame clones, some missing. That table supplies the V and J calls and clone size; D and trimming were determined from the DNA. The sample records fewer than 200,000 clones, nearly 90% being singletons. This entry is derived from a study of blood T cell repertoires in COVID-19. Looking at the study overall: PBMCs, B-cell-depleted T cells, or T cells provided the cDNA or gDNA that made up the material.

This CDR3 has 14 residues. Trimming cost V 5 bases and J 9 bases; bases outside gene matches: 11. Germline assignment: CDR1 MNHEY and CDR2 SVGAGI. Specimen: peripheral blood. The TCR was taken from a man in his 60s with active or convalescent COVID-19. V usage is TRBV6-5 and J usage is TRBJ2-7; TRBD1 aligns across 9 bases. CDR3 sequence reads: CASSNGQGQYRQYF. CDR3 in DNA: TGTGCCAGCAGTAACGGACAGGGGCAGTACCGGCAGTACTTC.